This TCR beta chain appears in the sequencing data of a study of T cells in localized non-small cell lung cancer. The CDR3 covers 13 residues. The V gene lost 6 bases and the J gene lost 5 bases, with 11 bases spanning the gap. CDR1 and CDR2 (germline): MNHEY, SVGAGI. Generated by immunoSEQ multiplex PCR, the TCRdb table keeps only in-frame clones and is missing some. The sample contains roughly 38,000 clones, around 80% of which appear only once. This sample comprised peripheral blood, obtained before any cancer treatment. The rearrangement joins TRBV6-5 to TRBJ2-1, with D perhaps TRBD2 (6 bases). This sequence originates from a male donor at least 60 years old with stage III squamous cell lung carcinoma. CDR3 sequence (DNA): TGTGCCAGCAGACCTTCGGGGGACAATGAGCAGTTCTTC. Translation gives CASRPSGDNEQFF.